Listed below are T cell receptor beta chains from one sample, sequenced in a study of blood T cell repertoires in COVID-19. Only in-frame clones appear in the TCRdb table, and some are missing; sequencing was by immunoSEQ multiplex PCR. Of 150,000 or so clones listed, roughly three quarters are singletons. The source material was peripheral blood. The source of these receptors is a woman in her 70s with acute or convalescent COVID-19. CDR3s include the opening cysteine and the closing phenylalanine or tryptophan. A D gene is named only where the DNA matches it firmly. Expanded clones are given a class, and other clones once, few, many or no size at all.

j_gene: TRBJ2-3; v_gene: TRBV29-1; abundance: NA; d_gene: TRBD1; CDR3nt: TGCAGCGTTGAAGGGACAGGGGGGGGGATTACGCAGTATTTT; CDR3aa: CSVEGTGGGITQYF
j_gene: TRBJ2-3; v_gene: TRBV5-4; abundance: NA; d_gene: NA; CDR3nt: TGTGCCAGCAGCCGAGTGGGGCCAGATACGCAGTATTTT; CDR3aa: CASSRVGPDTQYF
j_gene: TRBJ2-1; v_gene: TRBV12-3/TRBV12-4; abundance: NA; d_gene: TRBD1; CDR3nt: TGTGCCAGCAGACCCTGGACAGGGTATGAGCAGTTCTTC; CDR3aa: CASRPWTGYEQFF
j_gene: TRBJ2-1; v_gene: TRBV19; abundance: few; d_gene: TRBD2; CDR3nt: TGTGCCAGTAGGTCGACTAGCGGGGTCTACAATGAGCAGTTCTTC; CDR3aa: CASRSTSGVYNEQFF
j_gene: TRBJ1-2; v_gene: TRBV12-3/TRBV12-4; abundance: NA; d_gene: NA; CDR3nt: TGTGCCAGCAGTTTAAAGAGGAACTATGGCTACACCTTC; CDR3aa: CASSLKRNYGYTF
j_gene: TRBJ2-5; v_gene: TRBV28; abundance: NA; d_gene: NA; CDR3nt: TGTGCCAGCAGTTTACGACTCCAAGAGACCCAGTACTTC; CDR3aa: CASSLRLQETQYF
j_gene: TRBJ2-2; v_gene: TRBV4-1; abundance: once; d_gene: NA; CDR3nt: TGCGCCAGCAGCCAAGAAAGGACGGCGGGTGGGGAGCTGTTTTTT; CDR3aa: CASSQERTAGGELFF
j_gene: TRBJ2-6; v_gene: TRBV18; abundance: NA; d_gene: NA; CDR3nt: TGTGCCAGCTCACCGGGCCAGCCCGGAACCTCTGGGGCCAACGTCCTGACTTTC; CDR3aa: CASSPGQPGTSGANVLTF
j_gene: TRBJ2-1; v_gene: TRBV7-3; abundance: NA; d_gene: TRBD1; CDR3nt: TGTGCCAGCAGCCAGGCCGGGACAGGGCTATACAATGAGCAGTTCTTC; CDR3aa: CASSQAGTGLYNEQFF
j_gene: TRBJ1-2; v_gene: TRBV28; abundance: NA; d_gene: TRBD1; CDR3nt: TGTGCCAGCAGCTATGGGACAGAGTATGGCTACACCTTC; CDR3aa: CASSYGTEYGYTF
j_gene: TRBJ1-1; v_gene: TRBV18; abundance: NA; d_gene: NA; CDR3nt: TGTGCCAGCTCACCCATCGGCGGGGCCTACACTGAAGCTTTCTTT; CDR3aa: CASSPIGGAYTEAFF
j_gene: TRBJ2-3; v_gene: TRBV3-1/TRBV3-2; abundance: NA; d_gene: TRBD1; CDR3nt: TGTGCCAGCAGCCAAGAAGGGACAGGGTGGGATACGCAGTATTTT; CDR3aa: CASSQEGTGWDTQYF
j_gene: TRBJ1-1; v_gene: TRBV6-5; abundance: NA; d_gene: NA; CDR3nt: TGTGCCAGCAGTTACTCCTTTAGTCCGATGAACACTGAAGCTTTCTTT; CDR3aa: CASSYSFSPMNTEAFF
j_gene: TRBJ2-1; v_gene: TRBV21-1; abundance: NA; d_gene: NA; CDR3nt: TGTGCCAGCAGCAGAGTAGGCCGGACTAGCGGGAACTACAATGAGCAGTTCTTC; CDR3aa: CASSRVGRTSGNYNEQFF
j_gene: TRBJ1-5; v_gene: TRBV28; abundance: NA; d_gene: TRBD1; CDR3nt: TGTGCCAGCAGAACCACGGACAGGGGCGGGCAGCCCCAGCATTTT; CDR3aa: CASRTTDRGGQPQHF
j_gene: TRBJ2-1; v_gene: TRBV10-2; abundance: NA; d_gene: TRBD2; CDR3nt: TGCGCCAGCAGTCTGTCTAGCGGGAGATTCTACAATGAGCAGTTCTTC; CDR3aa: CASSLSSGRFYNEQFF
j_gene: TRBJ2-1; v_gene: TRBV29-1; abundance: NA; d_gene: TRBD2; CDR3nt: TGCAGCGTTGAAAAGCGGGAGGGCCGGAATGAGCAGTTCTTC; CDR3aa: CSVEKREGRNEQFF
j_gene: TRBJ1-2; v_gene: TRBV6-2/TRBV6-3; abundance: NA; d_gene: NA; CDR3nt: TGTGCCAGCAGTTACTCGCTCCGACAGGAAGGCTTTGGCTACACCTTC; CDR3aa: CASSYSLRQEGFGYTF
j_gene: TRBJ1-2; v_gene: TRBV19; abundance: NA; d_gene: TRBD1; CDR3nt: TGTGCCAGTAGTATGCAGGGGGCGATCTATGGCTACACCTTC; CDR3aa: CASSMQGAIYGYTF
j_gene: TRBJ2-1; v_gene: TRBV9; abundance: NA; d_gene: TRBD1; CDR3nt: TGTGCCAGCAGCGTAGCTCAAGAGACAGGGAAAAATGAGCAGTTCTTC; CDR3aa: CASSVAQETGKNEQFF
j_gene: TRBJ1-2; v_gene: TRBV2; abundance: NA; d_gene: TRBD1; CDR3nt: TGTGCCAGCAGCATTCAGGGGGGCTATGGCTACACCTTC; CDR3aa: CASSIQGGYGYTF
j_gene: TRBJ1-1; v_gene: TRBV10-3; abundance: NA; d_gene: NA; CDR3nt: TGTGCCATCAGTGAGCCTTCAGGGAACACTGAAGCTTTCTTT; CDR3aa: CAISEPSGNTEAFF
j_gene: TRBJ2-3; v_gene: TRBV28; abundance: NA; d_gene: TRBD1; CDR3nt: TGTGCCAGCAGTTTATCAAGGAAGCAGGGACAGGGGTTCGCAGATACGCAGTATTTT; CDR3aa: CASSLSRKQGQGFADTQYF
j_gene: TRBJ2-2; v_gene: TRBV11-2; abundance: few; d_gene: NA; CDR3nt: TGTGCCAGCAGCTTAGTATCGGGGGCCGGGGAGCTGTTTTTT; CDR3aa: CASSLVSGAGELFF
j_gene: TRBJ1-2; v_gene: TRBV3-1/TRBV3-2; abundance: NA; d_gene: TRBD1; CDR3nt: TGTGCCAGCAGTCACGGACAGGGCTATGGCTACACCTTC; CDR3aa: CASSHGQGYGYTF
j_gene: TRBJ1-4; v_gene: TRBV5-1; abundance: NA; d_gene: NA; CDR3nt: TGCGCCAGCAGCTCTCAGCCAGGGACAACTAATGAAAAACTGTTTTTT; CDR3aa: CASSSQPGTTNEKLFF
j_gene: TRBJ1-4; v_gene: TRBV5-1; abundance: NA; d_gene: TRBD1; CDR3nt: TGCGCCAGCAGCCCTACAGGGGAAGCTAATGAAAAACTGTTTTTT; CDR3aa: CASSPTGEANEKLFF
j_gene: TRBJ1-2; v_gene: TRBV14; abundance: NA; d_gene: NA; CDR3nt: TGTGCCAGCAGACCCGGGACATCCTATGGCTACACCTTC; CDR3aa: CASRPGTSYGYTF
j_gene: TRBJ1-5; v_gene: TRBV4-3; abundance: NA; d_gene: TRBD1; CDR3nt: TGCGCCAGCAGCCAAGATCCCGGGACAGGGGTTCAGCCCCAGCATTTT; CDR3aa: CASSQDPGTGVQPQHF
j_gene: TRBJ1-2; v_gene: TRBV6-5; abundance: NA; d_gene: NA; CDR3nt: TGTGCCAGCAGTTACTCTGGGGCAGATAACTATGGCTACACCTTC; CDR3aa: CASSYSGADNYGYTF
j_gene: TRBJ2-1; v_gene: TRBV5-1; abundance: NA; d_gene: TRBD1; CDR3nt: TGCGCCAGCAGCCGGACAGGGGGCAGGAATGAGCAGTTCTTC; CDR3aa: CASSRTGGRNEQFF
j_gene: TRBJ2-2; v_gene: TRBV7-6; abundance: NA; d_gene: NA; CDR3nt: TGTGCCAGCAGCCCCCATCAGAATGGGAACACCGGGGAGCTGTTTTTT; CDR3aa: CASSPHQNGNTGELFF
j_gene: TRBJ1-1; v_gene: TRBV3-1/TRBV3-2; abundance: NA; d_gene: TRBD1; CDR3nt: TGTGCCAGCAGCCAAGCCCTGACAGGGCCGAACACTGAAGCTTTCTTT; CDR3aa: CASSQALTGPNTEAFF
j_gene: TRBJ2-3; v_gene: TRBV7-8; abundance: few; d_gene: NA; CDR3nt: TGTGCCAGCAGCTTAGTTAGCGGCACAGATACGCAGTATTTT; CDR3aa: CASSLVSGTDTQYF
j_gene: TRBJ2-7; v_gene: TRBV3-1/TRBV3-2; abundance: many; d_gene: NA; CDR3nt: TGTGCCAGCAGCCGGGGACTGAACTACGAGCAGTACTTC; CDR3aa: CASSRGLNYEQYF
j_gene: TRBJ1-1; v_gene: TRBV7-6; abundance: few; d_gene: TRBD1; CDR3nt: TGTGCCAGCAGCGTGACAGGGGGGAACACTGAAGCTTTCTTT; CDR3aa: CASSVTGGNTEAFF
j_gene: TRBJ1-1; v_gene: TRBV27; abundance: few; d_gene: NA; CDR3nt: TGTGCCAGCAGTTTGACACGGGGGAACACTGAAGCTTTCTTT; CDR3aa: CASSLTRGNTEAFF
j_gene: TRBJ1-5; v_gene: TRBV21-1; abundance: NA; d_gene: NA; CDR3nt: TGTGCCAGCAGGAGGAGGTATCATCTTCTCCAGCATTTT; CDR3aa: CASRRRYHLLQHF
j_gene: TRBJ2-5; v_gene: TRBV9; abundance: once; d_gene: TRBD1; CDR3nt: TGTGCCAGCAGCGCAACCGGGACAGGCCAAGAGACCCAGTACTTC; CDR3aa: CASSATGTGQETQYF
j_gene: TRBJ2-3; v_gene: TRBV3-1/TRBV3-2; abundance: NA; d_gene: NA; CDR3nt: TGTGCCAGCAGCTTACCCGGTGGGGCCACAGATACGCAGTATTTT; CDR3aa: CASSLPGGATDTQYF
j_gene: TRBJ1-2; v_gene: TRBV19; abundance: NA; d_gene: NA; CDR3nt: TGTGCCAGTAGTATGTTACAGGGACGAGGCTACACCTTC; CDR3aa: CASSMLQGRGYTF